This entry lists 20 T cell receptor beta chains sequenced from one sample in a study of early T cells in non-severe SARS-CoV-2 infection. One entry per CDR3 protein, called by TCRdb with MiXCR from the 5' RACE reads. The data show roughly 110,000 distinct CDR3 sequences, with around 10% seen just once and 6.5% to 8% held by the top ten. Sequencing was carried out using whole blood. Receptors were obtained from an adult who was a healthcare worker with PCR-confirmed SARS-CoV-2 infection or an uninfected control (not recorded which).

The sample holds many counts of this clonotype. The CDR3 spells CSVEDSGLQETQYF. In nucleotides, the CDR3 is TGCAGCGTTGAAGATAGCGGGTTACAAGAGACCCAGTACTTC. The J gene is TRBJ2-5, the V gene TRBV29-1; 7 nucleotides match TRBD2. The V segment lost 0 bases and the J segment 2 bases; nucleotides outside the gene matches: 3. CDR3 length: 14 amino acids. Germline V gene sequence: CDR1 SQVTM, CDR2 ANQGSEA.

Only a few counts were recorded for this clonotype. The chain is built from TRBV2 and TRBJ2-5; weak D call: TRBD1 (5 bases). Germline V gene sequence: CDR1 SNHLY, CDR2 FYNNEI. This CDR3 comprises 13 residues. Trimming cost V 8 bases and J 5 bases, with 15 bases left between them. CDR3 in amino acids: CASHEAPGETQYF. As DNA, the CDR3 is TGTGCCAGCCACGAAGCCCCAGGGGAGACCCAGTACTTC. Variable domain in full (rest from reference TRBV2 and TRBJ2-5): EPEVTQTPSHQVTQMGQEVILRCVPISNHLYFYWYRQILGQKVEFLVSFYNNEISEKSEIFDDQFSVERPDGSNFTLKIRSTKLEDSAMYFCASHEAPGETQYFGPGTRLLVL.

This clonotype was found many times. The V gene is TRBV6-2 or TRBV6-3, the J gene TRBJ1-2; D perhaps matches TRBD1 (5 bases). This CDR3 region has 12 residues. With 8 bases removed from V and 2 bases from J, the gap between germline ends came to 9 bases. CDR1 and CDR2 from the germline V gene are MNHEY and SVGEGT. The CDR3 DNA reads as TGTGCCAGCTGCCGGGACAACTATGGCTACACCTTC. It is translated as CASCRDNYGYTF.

This clonotype appeared many times. The rearrangement links TRBV12-3 or TRBV12-4 to TRBJ1-4, with D perhaps matching TRBD1 (6 bases). The V gene lost 5 bases and the J gene lost 3 bases, with 10 bases spanning the gap. The CDR3 sequence is 14 residues long. The CDR3 DNA follows: TGTGCCAGCAGTCCTCGGACAGCTAATGAAAAACTGTTTTTT. Protein sequence: CASSPRTANEKLFF.

As regards this clonotype: The junction and the germline gene differ at one end; a read error may be behind it. CDR3 sequence (DNA): TGTGCCACCAGTAGACTCCTAATGTTTAACACCATATATTTT. Its translation is CATSRLLMFNTIYF. The chain recombines TRBV12-3 or TRBV12-4 with TRBJ1-3; D uncertain. CDR3 length: 14 amino acids.

This clonotype was counted ten times or more. The CDR3 protein is CASSGVYNEQFF. The CDR3 DNA follows: TGCGCCAGCAGTGGGGTTTACAATGAGCAGTTCTTC. The chain uses TRBV10-2 and TRBJ2-1, with D uncertain. CDR1 and CDR2 (germline): WSHSY, SAAADI. The CDR3 has 12 amino acids. V gave up 4 bases and J gave up 4 bases, with 5 bases separating them.

This clonotype was counted only a few times. This sequence joins TRBV6-5 and TRBJ1-2, with D perhaps matching TRBD1 (6 bases). V gave up 6 bases and J gave up 4 bases, with 12 bases separating them. CDR3 length: 13 residues. Germline assignment: CDR1 MNHEY and CDR2 SVGAGI. CDR3 residues: CASSPDRLYGYTF. The DNA of the CDR3 is TGTGCCAGCAGCCCTGACAGGCTCTATGGCTACACCTTC.

The chain carries TRBV20-1 and TRBJ1-5; D is undetermined. Per germline, CDR1 DFQATT and CDR2 SNEGSKA (reference sequence). The CDR3 is 15 residues long. Trimming left V 5 bases short and J 2 bases short, with 16 bases between. CDR3 protein: CSAVLTGRGNQPQHF. In DNA form, the CDR3 reads TGCAGTGCTGTCCTCACGGGGAGGGGCAATCAGCCCCAGCATTTT.

This clonotype was picked up many times. The chain employs TRBV12-3 or TRBV12-4 and TRBJ2-1; the D is unclear. The CDR3 runs to 12 residues. V was trimmed by 3 bases and J by 6 bases, leaving 6 bases between them. Here the CDR3 reads CASSLGSNEQFF. The CDR3 DNA reads as TGTGCCAGCAGTTTGGGCAGCAATGAGCAGTTCTTC.

V gene TRBV5-5 combines with J gene TRBJ2-7; 12 bases are shared with TRBD2. V trimming: 4 bases; J trimming: 2 bases; junction bases outside the gene matches: 4. Germline V gene sequence: CDR1 SGHKS, CDR2 YYEKEE (reference sequence). The CDR3 is made up of 15 amino acids. CDR3 sequence (DNA): TGTGCCAGCAGCACCTGGACTAGCGGGACCTACGAGCAGTACTTC. Protein sequence: CASSTWTSGTYEQYF. The full variable domain, rest sourced from reference TRBV5-5 and TRBJ2-7, is DAGVTQSPTHLIKTRGQQVTLRCSPISGHKSVSWYQQVLGQGPQFIFQYYEKEERGRGNFPDRFSARQFPNYSSELNVNALLLGDSALYLCASSTWTSGTYEQYFGPGTRLTVT.

This clonotype was picked up a small number of times. The rearrangement joins TRBV4-1 to TRBJ2-7; D gene ambiguous. Germline CDR1 MGHRA, CDR2 YSYEKL. Trimming removed 1 base from V and 2 bases from J, with 9 bases in between. The CDR3 length is 14 residues. CDR3 region: CASSQADGPYEQYF. CDR3 bases: TGCGCCAGCAGCCAAGCGGACGGCCCCTACGAGCAGTACTTC.

The table lists this clonotype with a few counts. The gene calls are TRBV10-1 and TRBJ1-1, with D possibly TRBD1 on 5 matching bases. The V gene lost 8 bases and the J gene lost 2 bases, with 15 bases spanning the gap. Germline-derived CDR1 and CDR2 are WNHNN and SYGVQD (reference sequence). The CDR3 extends over 14 amino acids. CDR3 residues: CASGLREANTEAFF. CDR3 nucleotides: TGCGCCAGCGGTCTCAGGGAGGCCAACACTGAAGCTTTCTTT.

The rearrangement links TRBV18 to TRBJ1-4; perhaps TRBD1 as D (5 bases). V gave up 5 bases and J gave up 8 bases, with 12 bases separating them. Germline V gene lookup returns CDR1 KGHSH and CDR2 LQKENI. The CDR3 runs to 13 residues. CDR3 region: CASSSQGREKLFF. The CDR3 nucleotides are TGTGCCAGCTCATCCCAGGGACGCGAAAAACTGTTTTTT.

This clonotype was seen more than once but under ten times. The rearrangement uses TRBV29-1 and TRBJ2-7; tentatively, D is TRBD1 (6 bases). This CDR3 is built from 14 residues. The V gene lost 0 bases and the J gene lost 2 bases, with 11 bases spanning the gap. The V gene's germline CDR1 is SQVTM and CDR2 ANQGSEA. The CDR3: CSVEDPGATYEQYF. The CDR3 nucleotides read TGCAGCGTTGAAGATCCAGGGGCAACCTACGAGCAGTACTTC.

The chain carries TRBV20-1 and TRBJ2-1; D may be TRBD2 (7 bases). With 0 bases removed from V and 4 bases from J, the gap between germline ends came to 16 bases. The CDR3 consists of 16 residues. Per the germline V gene, CDR1 is DFQATT and CDR2 is SNEGSKA (reference sequence). For the CDR3, the DNA is TGCAGTGCTAGAGATGAATGGGGGGGGCCATACAATGAGCAGTTCTTC. This translates into CSARDEWGGPYNEQFF.

This clonotype was recorded at least ten times. The V gene is TRBV7-2, the J gene TRBJ2-6; either TRBD1 or TRBD2 may fit D (5 bases each). The CDR3 loop spans 18 amino acids. Trimming removed 5 bases at V and 3 bases at J, with 20 bases between. CDR1 SGHTA and CDR2 FQGNSA come from the germline V gene. The CDR3 spells CASSPGTGVPLGANVLTF. For the CDR3, the DNA is TGTGCCAGCAGCCCTGGGACGGGCGTCCCTCTTGGGGCCAACGTCCTGACTTTC.

The table lists this clonotype with many counts. The chain is built from TRBV7-2 and TRBJ2-7; D possibly corresponds to TRBD1 (8 bases). The CDR3 totals 17 residues. V dropped 1 base and J dropped 4 bases, with 20 bases sitting between them. Germline CDR1 is SGHTA and CDR2 is FQGNSA. CDR3 sequence: CASSLGRGRGQAYEQYF. In nucleotides, the CDR3 is TGTGCCAGCAGCTTAGGTCGAGGGAGGGGACAGGCTTACGAGCAGTACTTC. The variable domain in full, with the rest retrieved from reference TRBV7-2 and TRBJ2-7, is GAGVSQSPSNKVTEKGKDVELRCDPISGHTALYWYRQSLGQGLEFLIYFQGNSAPDKSGLPSDRFSAERTGGSVSTLTIQRTQQEDSAVYLCASSLGRGRGQAYEQYFGPGTRLTVT.

On this clonotype itself: This may be a read error, as it is one base from a much larger clone. The chain recombines TRBV9 with TRBJ1-3; D gene unclear. Germline lookup yields CDR1 SGDLS and CDR2 YYNGEE. V was cut by 6 bases and J by 6 bases, with 22 bases left in between. CDR3 size: 16 residues. In DNA, the CDR3 is TGTGCCAGCAACCCTCGGACCGGTCGAACTGAAAACACCATATATTTT. Encoded protein: CASNPRTGRTENTIYF. The whole variable domain, filled in from reference TRBV9 and TRBJ1-3, reads DSGVTQTPKHLITATGQRVTLRCSPRSGDLSVYWYQQSLDQGLQFLIQYYNGEERAKGNILERFSAQQFPDLHSELNLSSLELGDSALYFCASNPRTGRTENTIYFGEGSWLTVV.

V is TRBV13 and J is TRBJ2-6; D uncertain. The germline CDR1 and CDR2 sequences are PRHDT and FYEKMQ (reference sequence). The CDR3 runs 16 residues. V was shortened by 5 bases and J by 6 bases, with 17 bases between the two germline ends. CDR3 loop: CASSIPAALEANVLTF. The CDR3 nucleotides read TGTGCCAGCAGCATCCCTGCCGCTCTGGAGGCCAACGTCCTGACTTTC. Combining the CDR3 with reference TRBV13 and TRBJ2-6 gives the whole variable domain AAGVIQSPRHLIKEKRETATLKCYPIPRHDTVYWYQQGPGQDPQFLISFYEKMQSDKGSIPDRFSAQQFSDYHSELNMSSLELGDSALYFCASSIPAALEANVLTFGAGSRLTVL.

With regard to this clonotype: One base away lies a much larger clone, so this may be a sequencing read error. The V gene is TRBV5-1, the J gene TRBJ2-2, with TRBD2 matching 10 bases. With V trimmed by 4 bases and J by 4 bases, 13 bases remained unmatched. The V gene's germline CDR1 is SGHRS and CDR2 YFSETQ. The CDR3 sequence is 18 residues long. The CDR3 nucleotides read TGCGCCAGCAGCCCCGGACCAGCGGGAGGGCGTCGCACCGGGGAGCTGTTTTTT. Translated, it gives CASSPGPAGGRRTGELFF.